This record concerns one TCR beta chain sequence. What it recognizes is unknown. J lost 3 bases, V lost 7 bases, and 7 bases had no gene match. The CDR3 sequence is 14 residues long. Looked up from germline, CDR1 is SQVTM and CDR2 is ANQGSEA. The data belong to a study of cytomegalovirus exposure and HLA in healthy donors. Study-wide findings and caveats: CMV serostatus was the only recorded immune exposure for donors. A later analysis found common viral pathogens apparently linked to several of the most significant clusters.

Primers included in the PCR were 60 Vbeta and 13 Jbeta primers. Generated by immunoSEQ multiplex PCR, the TCRdb table keeps only in-frame clones and is missing some. This table holds roughly 190,000 clones, under 80% found once. This receptor was identified in a female donor in good health and CMV-seronegative. The sample taken for sequencing was PBMCs. The chain combines TRBV29-1 with TRBJ2-2, with 8 bases lining up with TRBD1. CDR3 loop: CSATGTGYTGELFF. The CDR3 bases are TGCAGCGCCACCGGGACAGGTTACACCGGGGAGCTGTTTTTT.